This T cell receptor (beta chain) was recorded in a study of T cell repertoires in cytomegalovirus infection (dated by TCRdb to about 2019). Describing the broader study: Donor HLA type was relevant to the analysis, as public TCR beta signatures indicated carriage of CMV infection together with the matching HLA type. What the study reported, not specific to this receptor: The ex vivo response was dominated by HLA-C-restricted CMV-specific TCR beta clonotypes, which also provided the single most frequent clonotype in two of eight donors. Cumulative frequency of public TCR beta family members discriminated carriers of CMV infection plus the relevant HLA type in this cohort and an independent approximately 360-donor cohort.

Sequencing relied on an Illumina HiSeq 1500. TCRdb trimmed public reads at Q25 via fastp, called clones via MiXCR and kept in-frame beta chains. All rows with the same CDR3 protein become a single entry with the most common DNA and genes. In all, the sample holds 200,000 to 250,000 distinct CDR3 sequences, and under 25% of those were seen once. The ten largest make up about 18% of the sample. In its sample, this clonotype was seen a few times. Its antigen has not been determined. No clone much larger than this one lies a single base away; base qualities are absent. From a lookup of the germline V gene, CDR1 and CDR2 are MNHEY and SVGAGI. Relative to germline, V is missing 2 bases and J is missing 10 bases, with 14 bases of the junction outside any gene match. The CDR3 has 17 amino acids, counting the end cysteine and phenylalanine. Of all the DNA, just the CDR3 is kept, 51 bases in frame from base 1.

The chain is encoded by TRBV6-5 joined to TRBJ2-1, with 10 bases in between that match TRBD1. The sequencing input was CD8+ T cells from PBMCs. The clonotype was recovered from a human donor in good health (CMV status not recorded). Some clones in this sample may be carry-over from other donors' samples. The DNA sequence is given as TGTGCCAGCAGTTACGGCACCGGGACAGGGGCCGATTCCGAGCAGTTCTTC. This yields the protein CASSYGTGTGADSEQFF.